Presented here are 25 T cell receptor beta chains from one specimen sequenced in a study of T cell clonotyping in hematopoietic cell transplantation. Only in-frame clones appear in the TCRdb table, and some are missing; sequencing was by immunoSEQ multiplex PCR. The sample holds about 6,800 clones, 95% to 99% seen once. This sample comprised PBMCs, obtained 30 days after allogeneic stem cell transplant. Receptor source: a male patient between 55 and 70 years old who had an allogeneic stem cell transplant from a related donor, so the T cells may come from the graft donor. Some clones in this sample may be carry-over from other donors' samples.

CDR3 in amino acids: CASRRSTVGEALHF. The DNA for the CDR3 is TGTGCCAGTAGAAGGAGCACAGTGGGGGAGGCCCTCCACTTT. This rearrangement joins TRBV19 to TRBJ1-6, with D possibly TRBD1 on 5 matching bases. The CDR3 totals 14 residues. The V end lost 6 bases, the J end lost 14 bases, and 20 bases lay between the germline ends. Germline-derived CDR1 and CDR2 are LNHDA and SQIVND (reference sequence).

The V call is TRBV28, the J call TRBJ1-4; D is uncertain. The V end was cut by 2 bases, the J end by 10 bases, with 11 bases between. This CDR3 has 13 residues. The germline gives CDR1 MDHEN, CDR2 SYDVKM. The CDR3 here is CASSLKGLRKLFF. CDR3 sequence (DNA): TGTGCCAGCAGTTTAAAGGGCCTGCGAAAACTGTTTTTT.

The chain employs TRBV28 and TRBJ2-7; the match to TRBD1 covers 8 bases. The germline gives CDR1 MDHEN, CDR2 SYDVKM. The trim removed 8 bases at V and 4 bases at J, leaving 13 bases unmatched. The CDR3 contains 15 residues. In DNA form, the CDR3 reads TGTGCCAGCTTGAGAAAGGGACAGGAAGTTTACGAGCAGTACTTC. Protein product: CASLRKGQEVYEQYF.

The chain employs TRBV6-1 and TRBJ1-6; 8 bases line up with TRBD1. V was clipped by 1 base and J by 6 bases; unmatched bases: 8. This CDR3 comprises 17 residues. In germline, CDR1 is MNHNS, CDR2 SASEGT. The DNA of the CDR3 is TGTGCCAGCAGTGAAGGTCCTACGACAGGGGCTAATTCACCCCTCCACTTT. Residues: CASSEGPTTGANSPLHF.

The chain employs TRBV7-2 and TRBJ1-2; D remains unclear. The V and J ends lost 3 bases and 2 bases respectively, with 13 bases between them. CDR1 SGHTA and CDR2 FQGNSA come from the germline V gene. The CDR3 length is 15 residues. The CDR3 coding sequence is TGTGCCAGCAGCTTTAAGTTTTCAGAGAACTATGGCTACACCTTC. This sequence encodes CASSFKFSENYGYTF.

This clone was detected only once. V usage is TRBV6-7 and J usage is TRBJ2-3, with D hard to call. TRBV6-7 is identified as an open reading frame with a role that is uncertain. The CDR3 runs 14 residues. Trimming took 2 bases from V and 6 from J, leaving 12 bases between them. Here the CDR3 reads CASSYGRTEDTQYF. DNA of the CDR3: TGTGCCAGCAGTTACGGACGTACGGAGGATACGCAGTATTTT.

The gene calls are TRBV7-2 and TRBJ2-7, with unresolved D. Per germline, CDR1 SGHTA and CDR2 FQGNSA. The CDR3 is 11 amino acids. V was shortened by 1 base and J by 9 bases, with 7 bases between the two germline ends. CDR3 amino acids: CASSLVGVQYF. CDR3 bases: TGTGCCAGCAGCTTAGTTGGCGTGCAGTACTTC.

This chain links TRBV4-1 with TRBJ1-4; D gene ambiguous. This CDR3 region has 14 residues. The germline V and J ends were trimmed by 0 bases and 9 bases, with 11 bases remaining between them. Looked up from germline, CDR1 is MGHRA and CDR2 is YSYEKL. The CDR3: CASSQEKLVKKLFF. The CDR3 DNA is TGCGCCAGCAGCCAAGAAAAGTTGGTGAAAAAACTGTTTTTT.

J is TRBJ2-7 and V is TRBV4-1; D unclear. The CDR3 sequence is 17 residues long. Germline values: CDR1 MGHRA, CDR2 YSYEKL. V lost 0 bases and J lost 0, with 15 bases in between. CDR3 DNA sequence: TGCGCCAGCAGCCAAGATGGTGCCGGGCTACCCTCCTACGAGCAGTACTTC. Amino acids: CASSQDGAGLPSYEQYF.

The CDR3 DNA sequence: TGTGCCTGGAGTGTGACCAGGACAGCTTATGGCTACACCTTC. Its protein product is CAWSVTRTAYGYTF. The rearrangement links TRBV30 to TRBJ1-2, with TRBD1 as a possible D gene (6 bases). The length of the CDR3 is 14 residues. The germline CDR1 and CDR2 sequences are GTSNPN and SVGIG (reference sequence). V gave up 0 bases and J gave up 5 bases, with 13 bases separating them.

J is TRBJ1-2 and V is TRBV7-8; TRBD1 aligns across 10 bases. This CDR3 has 15 amino acids. After removal of 5 bases from V and 3 bases from J, the junction contained 6 bases not matched to a gene. Germline assignment: CDR1 SGHVS and CDR2 FQNEAQ. The CDR3 loop is CASSPDRGHYYGYTF. The CDR3 bases are TGTGCCAGCAGCCCCGACAGGGGGCATTACTATGGCTACACCTTC.

The rearrangement uses TRBV9 and TRBJ2-6; TRBD2 is a possible D gene (5 bases). The V gene lost 7 bases and the J gene lost 0 bases, with 14 bases spanning the gap. The CDR3 sequence is 16 residues long. Germline CDR1 and CDR2: SGDLS and YYNGEE. CDR3 loop: CASLSGRASGANVLTF. The CDR3 coding sequence is TGTGCCAGCCTAAGCGGCAGAGCCTCTGGGGCCAACGTCCTGACTTTC.

This chain uses TRBV7-9 with TRBJ1-1; D is uncertain. Germline loops: CDR1 SEHNR, CDR2 FQNEAQ (reference sequence). Trimming shortened V by 2 bases and J by 3 bases, and 7 bases separated the two germline ends. This CDR3 is built from 13 residues. Here the CDR3 DNA reads TGTGCCAGCAGCTTACGAGGATACACTGAAGCTTTCTTT. Amino acids: CASSLRGYTEAFF.

The V call is TRBV4-1, the J call TRBJ2-3; the match to TRBD1 covers 7 bases. The CDR3 loop spans 14 amino acids. V was pared by 4 bases and J by 3 bases, with 4 bases of the junction left unmatched. Germline V CDR1 and CDR2: MGHRA, YSYEKL. This chain's CDR3 is CASSPGQSTDTQYF. The CDR3 bases are TGCGCCAGCAGCCCGGGACAGTCAACAGATACGCAGTATTTT.

This chain joins TRBV6-5 and TRBJ1-1; TRBD1 agrees at 9 bases. The CDR3 spans 14 residues. Germline V gene data show CDR1 as MNHEY and CDR2 as SVGAGI. Losses at the gene ends were 6 bases for V and 1 base for J; bases not matched to a gene: 3. The CDR3 here is CASSRQGENTEAFF. The CDR3 bases are TGTGCCAGCAGCCGACAGGGGGAGAACACTGAAGCTTTCTTT.

The V gene is TRBV5-4, the J gene TRBJ1-2; tentatively, D is TRBD1 (5 bases). CDR1 is SGHNT, CDR2 YYREEE, per germline (reference sequence). The CDR3 spans 15 residues. Trimming removed 0 bases from V and 4 bases from J, with 13 bases in between. The CDR3 nucleotides are TGTGCCAGCAGCTTGGGGAGGGGCGCCAGCTATGGCTACACCTTC. Amino acid sequence: CASSLGRGASYGYTF.

V is TRBV5-4 and J is TRBJ2-1; 9 positions match TRBD2. This CDR3 contains 16 residues. V dropped 4 bases and J dropped 4; count of bases not matched to a gene: 9. CDR1 is SGHNT and CDR2 is YYREEE in the germline V gene (reference sequence). This chain's CDR3 is CASSQLAGAEYNEQFF. In DNA form, the CDR3 reads TGTGCCAGCAGCCAATTAGCGGGGGCCGAATACAATGAGCAGTTCTTC.

The chain recombines TRBV7-9 with TRBJ1-3; D gene unclear. V lost 1 base and J 5 bases, leaving 3 bases between the germline ends. The germline V gene encodes CDR1 SEHNR and CDR2 FQNEAQ (reference sequence). CDR3 size: 12 residues. CDR3 sequence reads: CASSLERNTIYF. As DNA, the CDR3 is TGTGCCAGCAGCTTAGAAAGAAACACCATATATTTT.

The chain joins TRBV5-1 to TRBJ2-2; 8 bases are shared with TRBD1. This CDR3 spans 16 amino acids. V trimming: 4 bases; J trimming: 0 bases; junction bases outside the gene matches: 5. The germline gives CDR1 SGHRS, CDR2 YFSETQ. CDR3 amino acids: CASSIRTGTNTGELFF. Written as DNA, the CDR3 is TGCGCCAGCAGCATACGGACAGGGACGAACACCGGGGAGCTGTTTTTT.

J is TRBJ2-1 and V is TRBV7-2; either TRBD1 or TRBD2 may supply D (5 bases each). The CDR3 extends over 13 amino acids. Germline V CDR1 and CDR2: SGHTA, FQGNSA. The CDR3 nucleotides read TGTGCTTCCGGGGCTAGCCGGGACAATGAGCAGTTCTTC. Translation: CASGASRDNEQFF.

CDR3 residues: CASSETVQGVGGYTF. CDR3 bases: TGTGCCAGCAGTGAAACAGTACAGGGTGTTGGGGGCTACACCTTC. This chain links TRBV2 with TRBJ1-2; D is possibly TRBD1 (6 bases). Trimming pared 2 bases from V and 8 bases from J, leaving 18 bases between. The CDR3 sequence is 15 residues long. Germline V gene lookup returns CDR1 SNHLY and CDR2 FYNNEI.

This chain connects TRBV19 to TRBJ1-2; the match to TRBD1 covers 7 bases. Germline loops: CDR1 LNHDA, CDR2 SQIVND (reference sequence). Germline trimming cut 5 bases from V and 9 bases from J; bases unmatched to any gene: 9. The CDR3 runs 13 residues. CDR3 amino acids: CASSEGTALSYTF. Written as DNA, the CDR3 is TGTGCCAGTAGTGAAGGGACAGCTTTGAGCTACACCTTC.

CDR3 region: CASSVVGDGPYEQYF. As DNA, the CDR3 is TGTGCCAGCAGCGTAGTTGGGGACGGACCCTACGAGCAGTACTTC. V usage is TRBV9 and J usage is TRBJ2-7; the D call may be TRBD1 or TRBD2 (5 bases each). V gave up 0 bases and J gave up 2 bases, with 12 bases separating them. The CDR3 runs 15 residues. Germline CDR1 reads SGDLS; CDR2 reads YYNGEE.

This chain connects TRBV25-1 to TRBJ2-2, with a tentative D call TRBD1 (6 bases). V lost 4 bases to trimming and J lost 3 bases, with 12 bases between them. The CDR3 has 15 residues. CDR1 is MGHDK, CDR2 SYGVNS, per germline. In DNA, the CDR3 is TGTGCCAGCAGTGGACAGGTTCTGGACACCGGGGAGCTGTTTTTT. Translation gives CASSGQVLDTGELFF.

The V and J genes are TRBV7-9 and TRBJ2-6; D is possibly TRBD1 or TRBD2 (5 bases each). V gave up 6 bases and J gave up 3 bases, with 18 bases separating them. Per the germline V gene, CDR1 is SEHNR and CDR2 is FQNEAQ (reference sequence). This CDR3 contains 17 residues. The CDR3 is CASSRSGTARGANVLTF. CDR3 coding DNA: TGTGCCAGCAGTAGATCCGGGACCGCTCGTGGGGCCAACGTCCTGACTTTC.